Listed below are T cell receptor beta chains from one sample, sequenced in a study of identifying expanded T cells in peripheral blood. Clones were sequenced by immunoSEQ multiplex PCR, and TCRdb holds only the in-frame ones, with some missing. The sample has approximately 85,000 clones; more than 75% are singletons. Sequences were obtained from blood. The receptors originated from a person aged 18 to 70 in good health. CDR3s include the opening cysteine and the closing phenylalanine or tryptophan. Clone size is not always given. Where it is, it says once, few, many or a class for expanded clones.

clone_size	v_call	j_call	cdr3_aa
-	TRBV28	TRBJ2-6	CASSPRQGVTGANVLTF
-	TRBV19	TRBJ1-1	CASSTRDTKNTEAFF
-	TRBV7-9	TRBJ1-2	CASSLVGSAALLSGYTF
-	TRBV27	TRBJ2-1	CASSLAGQGYNEQFF
-	TRBV7-2	TRBJ2-1	CASSLVRLEAEQFF
-	TRBV16	TRBJ2-1	CASSQYNEQFF
-	TRBV5-4	TRBJ2-2	CASSGGSTGELFF
-	TRBV6-5	TRBJ1-1	CATRTGGMNTEAFF
few	TRBV18	TRBJ2-1	CASSPRAPGQGPHNEQFF
-	TRBV7-8	TRBJ1-5	CASSLPNQPQHF
-	TRBV7-2	TRBJ1-6	CASSFGNSPLHF
-	TRBV27	TRBJ1-5	CASSGGLGNQPQHF
-	TRBV4-1	TRBJ2-2	CASSQGLALNTGELFF
-	TRBV7-2	TRBJ2-5	CASRWFGTDEETQYF
-	TRBV5-1	TRBJ2-3	CASSILGGGTDTQYF
-	TRBV28	TRBJ2-7	CASSFKLFLGHSSYEQYF
-	TRBV7-2	TRBJ2-7	CASSPSGRRSSYEQYF
-	TRBV13	TRBJ2-3	CASSSTPTGGRTDTQYF
-	TRBV18	TRBJ2-1	CASRNQGPYNEQFF
-	TRBV19	TRBJ2-2	CASRTAARGELFF
once	TRBV28	TRBJ2-1	CASRTLAASYNEQFF
once	TRBV7-9	TRBJ1-6	CASSSPEGQSSYNSPLHF
few	TRBV6-5	TRBJ1-3	CASKGDTIYF
-	TRBV6-5	TRBJ1-2	CASSYRVNYGYTF
-	TRBV9	TRBJ2-2	CASSRSDGRTGELFF